The clone carrying this T cell receptor (beta chain) has at least ten counts. Its antigen is undetermined. These data come from a study of T cells after yellow fever vaccination. Overall study findings and caveats: Post-booster reappearance was seen for most primary-vaccination clones (roughly 96% CD4, 75% to 90% CD8).

TCRdb itself ran the 5' RACE reads through MiXCR, one entry per CDR3 protein. The sample has hundreds of thousands of distinct CDR3 sequences; 12% are singletons. Germline V CDR1 and CDR2: MNHEY, SMNVEV (reference sequence). V lost 3 bases and J lost 2; bases outside the gene matches: 7. This CDR3 region has 15 residues. This clonotype originated in a man in his thirties or forties who received the YFV17D yellow fever vaccine. V gene TRBV27 combines with J gene TRBJ2-7; TRBD2 agrees at 7 bases. The sequencing used PBMCs, collected on the day of the yellow fever booster vaccination. Here the CDR3 DNA reads TGTGCCAGCAGTTTGGCTAGCGGCGATACCTACGAGCAGTACTTC. Its protein product is CASSLASGDTYEQYF.